This record concerns one T cell receptor (beta chain) sequence. The antigen is undetermined. The data derive from a study of T cell responses to AZD1222 COVID-19 vaccine. Findings and limits, study-wide: Spike-specific TCR repertoires showed rising breadth and depth after two AZD1222 doses. Reports say nearly half of spike-specific TCRs go after unmutated variant regions.

Looked up from germline, CDR1 is SNHLY and CDR2 is FYNNEI. The CDR3 sequence is 11 residues long. V lost 2 bases to trimming and J lost 13 bases, with 9 bases between them. Sequencing was performed with immunoSEQ multiplex PCR; in TCRdb, only in-frame clones are kept and a portion is missing. The sample lists some 170,000 clones, about 88% occurring once. The input for sequencing was peripheral blood, taken on day 0 of AZD1222 vaccination. J is TRBJ2-1 and V is TRBV2; D ambiguous. The origin of this receptor is an adult in good health. The CDR3 region has the DNA TGTGCCAGCAGTGAACCACCAACCCAGTTCTTC. Protein product: CASSEPPTQFF.